The 11 T cell receptor beta chains below come from one sample, sequenced in a study of CD8 T cells in ankylosing spondylitis. Study results and limitations: What appeared characteristic of ankylosing spondylitis blood was a TCR beta motif of several highly homologous variants.

One entry per CDR3 protein, called by TCRdb with MiXCR from the 5' RACE reads. The repertoire holds some 240,000 distinct CDR3 sequences, with roughly 6.6% as singletons. For these receptors, no antigen is known. The sample was blood, either unsorted or a sorted T cell fraction (not recorded which). These receptors were obtained from a male donor with ankylosing spondylitis.

This clonotype was counted a few times. The rearrangement uses TRBV7-9 and TRBJ1-2; D is undetermined. This CDR3 has 13 residues. CDR1 is SEHNR, CDR2 FQNEAQ, per germline (reference sequence). V was cut by 1 base and J by 6 bases, with 9 bases left in between. The chain's CDR3 is CASSLGRSHGYTF. The CDR3 DNA reads as TGTGCCAGCAGCTTAGGACGCTCCCATGGCTACACCTTC.

This clonotype was observed many times. V and J are TRBV12-3 or TRBV12-4 and TRBJ2-5; 7 nucleotides align to TRBD1. Trimming at V came to 3 bases and at J to 4 bases, leaving 2 bases not matched to a gene. The CDR3 contains 13 residues. CDR3 DNA sequence: TGTGCCAGCAGTTTTGACAGGGTAGAGACCCAGTACTTC. As protein: CASSFDRVETQYF.

The chain recombines TRBV5-8 with TRBJ2-1, with TRBD1 matching over 11 bases. Germline CDR1 reads SGHTS; CDR2 reads YDEGEE. The CDR3 runs 16 residues. Germline trimming cut 4 bases from V and 4 bases from J; bases unmatched to any gene: 7. CDR3 residues: CASSMDRGLRYNEQFF. The CDR3 region has the DNA TGTGCCAGCAGCATGGACAGGGGGCTTAGGTACAATGAGCAGTTCTTC.

The chain joins TRBV5-1 to TRBJ2-3; D is undetermined. The CDR3 length is 13 residues. Trimming took off 0 bases at V and 4 bases at J, with 6 bases between the two ends. Germline assignment: CDR1 SGHRS and CDR2 YFSETQ. The DNA of the CDR3 is TGCGCCAGCAGCTTGGCCTATGCAGATACGCAGTATTTT. Translating gives CASSLAYADTQYF.

This clonotype was recorded many times. DNA of the CDR3: TGTGCCAGCAGCATCCGGGACATAAACACTGAAGCTTTCTTT. It is translated as CASSIRDINTEAFF. V and J are TRBV7-9 and TRBJ1-1; TRBD1 is a possible D gene (6 bases). Germline V gene data show CDR1 as SEHNR and CDR2 as FQNEAQ (reference sequence). The CDR3 consists of 14 residues. The V gene lost 5 bases and the J gene lost 2 bases, with 12 bases spanning the gap.

Details on this clonotype: A much larger clone differs by one base, so this may be a read error. The chain carries TRBV25-1 and TRBJ1-1, with 7 bases that match TRBD1. The CDR3 is 15 amino acids. Per the germline V gene, CDR1 is MGHDK and CDR2 is SYGVNS. The DNA for the CDR3 is TGTGCCACCAGTGGTCACAGGGGCCGTGGCACTGAAGCTTTCTTT. It encodes CATSGHRGRGTEAFF.

The CDR3 sequence is CAWSGPPAYEQYF. CDR3 nucleotides: TGTGCCTGGAGTGGACCCCCGGCTTACGAGCAGTACTTC. This chain connects TRBV30 to TRBJ2-7; no reliable D call. Germline lookup yields CDR1 GTSNPN and CDR2 SVGIG (reference sequence). This CDR3 region has 13 residues. V was clipped by 1 base and J by 4 bases, with 11 bases between them.

This clonotype was seen more than once but under ten times. This rearrangement joins TRBV27 to TRBJ2-1, with 7 bases identical to TRBD2. This CDR3 has 14 amino acids. The germline CDR1 and CDR2 sequences are MNHEY and SMNVEV (reference sequence). V shed 3 bases and J 6 bases; nucleotides not matched to a gene: 5. CDR3 residues: CASSFSGFGNEQFF. CDR3 nucleotides: TGTGCCAGCAGTTTTAGCGGGTTTGGCAATGAGCAGTTCTTC.

This clonotype occurred a few times. This rearrangement joins TRBV20-1 to TRBJ2-1; 8 bases agree with TRBD2. V gave up 3 bases and J gave up 2 bases; unmatched junction bases: 6. This CDR3 is 15 amino acids long. Germline V gene sequence: CDR1 DFQATT, CDR2 SNEGSKA (reference sequence). The CDR3 DNA reads TGCAGTGCTAGTTCGAGCGGGAGACCCTACAATGAGCAGTTCTTC. This codes for CSASSSGRPYNEQFF.

The rearrangement links TRBV7-9 to TRBJ2-1; TRBD2 aligns across 8 bases. The junction had 8 bases not matched to a gene; V was cut back by 5 bases and J by 2 bases. The CDR3 covers 16 residues. Per the germline V gene, CDR1 is SEHNR and CDR2 is FQNEAQ (reference sequence). CDR3 sequence reads: CASSPKAGEAYNEQFF. The CDR3 DNA reads TGTGCCAGCAGCCCGAAAGCGGGAGAGGCCTACAATGAGCAGTTCTTC.

J is TRBJ1-2 and V is TRBV29-1; 8 bases are shared with TRBD1. The CDR3 is made up of 15 amino acids. Germline CDR1 reads SQVTM; CDR2 reads ANQGSEA. With V trimmed by 0 bases and J by 2 bases, 5 bases remained unmatched. The CDR3 spells CSVEDPGQVNYGYTF. DNA for the CDR3: TGCAGCGTTGAAGACCCGGGACAGGTGAACTATGGCTACACCTTC. The complete variable domain, with remaining parts taken from reference TRBV29-1 and TRBJ1-2, reads SAVISQKPSRDICQRGTSLTIQCQVDSQVTMMFWYRQQPGQSLTLIATANQGSEATYESGFVIDKFPISRPNLTFSTLTVSNMSPEDSSIYLCSVEDPGQVNYGYTFGSGTRLTVV.